The 25 T cell receptor beta chains presented below share a single source sample, sequenced in a study of blood T cell repertoires in COVID-19. TCRdb's copy holds only in-frame clones and misses some; the assay was immunoSEQ multiplex PCR. This sample carries around 30,000 clones, around four fifths of them seen once, and the ten largest clones take more than 7.5%. The sequenced material came from peripheral blood. The receptors come from an older woman with active or convalescent COVID-19.

This clone was detected only a few times. V and J are TRBV7-9 and TRBJ1-1, with 8 bases matching TRBD1. Germline assignment: CDR1 SEHNR and CDR2 FQNEAQ (reference sequence). Germline trimming cut 5 bases from V and 8 bases from J; bases unmatched to any gene: 7. The CDR3 has 13 residues. CDR3 residues: CASSPPGGGEAFF. The CDR3, as DNA: TGTGCCAGCAGCCCGCCAGGGGGCGGGGAAGCTTTCTTT.

The chain employs TRBV29-1 and TRBJ1-2; 9 nucleotides agree with TRBD1. Germline V gene data show CDR1 as SQVTM and CDR2 as ANQGSEA. V shed 3 bases, J shed 7 bases, and the junction held 0 bases outside the gene matches. The CDR3 runs to 11 residues. DNA of the CDR3: TGCAGCGTTGAGACAGGGGGTGGCTACACCTTC. As protein: CSVETGGGYTF.

The chain combines TRBV3-1 (or the pseudogene TRBV3-2) with TRBJ1-2; possibly TRBD1 for D (6 bases). Trimming removed 4 bases from V and 10 bases from J, with 10 bases in between. From germline, CDR1 is LGHDT and CDR2 YNNKEL (reference sequence). The CDR3 covers 11 residues. CDR3: CASSRAGAYTF. Here the CDR3 DNA reads TGTGCCAGCAGCCGGGCAGGGGCCTACACCTTC.

The gene calls are TRBV7-8 and TRBJ2-5; 10 bases line up with TRBD2. V lost 5 bases, J lost 8 bases, and 11 bases stayed unmatched. This CDR3 region has 15 residues. Germline V CDR1 and CDR2: SGHVS, FQNEAQ. The DNA of the CDR3 is TGTGCCAGCAGCCTTCGACTAGCGGGCTTTTTTACCCAGTACTTC. Amino acids: CASSLRLAGFFTQYF.

The chain is built from TRBV5-4 and TRBJ1-2; 7 bases agree with TRBD1. From germline, CDR1 is SGHNT and CDR2 YYREEE (reference sequence). The CDR3 extends over 13 amino acids. Germline trimming cut 3 bases from V and 8 bases from J; bases unmatched to any gene: 7. The CDR3 DNA follows: TGTGCCAGCAGCTGGGGACAGTCTGGAGGCTACACCTTC. This translates into CASSWGQSGGYTF.

V is TRBV28 and J is TRBJ1-2; 9 bases are shared with TRBD1. Germline V gene lookup returns CDR1 MDHEN and CDR2 SYDVKM. V shed 5 bases, J shed 8 bases, and the junction held 6 bases outside the gene matches. This CDR3 spans 13 amino acids. The CDR3 region is CASSGQGPGGYTF. DNA for the CDR3: TGTGCCAGCAGTGGACAGGGGCCGGGAGGCTACACCTTC.

The CDR3 nucleotides are TGTGCCACCAGTGCGGATAGCGGGGCCTTCGGGGATACGCAGTATTTT. Translated: CATSADSGAFGDTQYF. The V gene is TRBV24-1, the J gene TRBJ2-3; 8 positions match TRBD2. The J segment lost 6 bases and the V segment lost 5 bases, leaving 12 bases of the junction unmatched. CDR1 and CDR2 (germline): KGHDR, SFDVKD. The CDR3 extends over 16 amino acids.

V and J are TRBV5-1 and TRBJ2-6; 7 positions match TRBD1. Germline lookup yields CDR1 SGHRS and CDR2 YFSETQ. The CDR3 runs 17 residues. With 4 bases clipped from V and 0 bases from J, the junction kept 7 bases outside the gene matches. CDR3 sequence (DNA): TGCGCCAGCAGCCCGACAGGGTTCTCCTCTGGGGCCAACGTCCTGACTTTC. This gives the protein CASSPTGFSSGANVLTF.

This chain links TRBV27 with TRBJ2-1; 8 bases fit TRBD2. V shed 5 bases and J 3 bases; nucleotides not matched to a gene: 9. Looked up from germline, CDR1 is MNHEY and CDR2 is SMNVEV (reference sequence). The length of the CDR3 is 16 residues. The CDR3 coding sequence is TGTGCCAGCAGTCCCTGGGATAGCGGGAACTACAATGAGCAGTTCTTC. This codes for CASSPWDSGNYNEQFF.

The genes are TRBV7-8 and TRBJ2-7; the D is unclear. In germline, CDR1 is SGHVS, CDR2 FQNEAQ. This CDR3 spans 15 amino acids. V was trimmed by 5 bases and J by 0 bases, leaving 14 bases between them. The CDR3 bases are TGTGCCAGCAGCGCCTTATCGCCCAGCTCCTACGAGCAGTACTTC. It translates to CASSALSPSSYEQYF.

This chain links TRBV6-5 with TRBJ2-5; D might be TRBD2 (6 bases). Trimming shortened V by 6 bases and J by 5 bases, and 16 bases separated the two germline ends. Germline CDR1 and CDR2: MNHEY and SVGAGI. There are 14 residues in the CDR3. CDR3: CASSPPGGYETQYF. The CDR3 DNA reads TGTGCCAGCAGCCCCCCCGGGGGTTACGAGACCCAGTACTTC.

J is TRBJ2-3 and V is TRBV18; 11 bases align to TRBD2. With V trimmed by 5 bases and J by 2 bases, 6 bases remained unmatched. Looked up from germline, CDR1 is KGHSH and CDR2 is LQKENI. This CDR3 is 16 amino acids long. The CDR3 DNA is TGTGCCAGCTCAAACAGACTAGCGGGGTACACAGATACGCAGTATTTT. Its translation is CASSNRLAGYTDTQYF.

This chain uses TRBV28 with TRBJ2-3, with D perhaps matching TRBD2 (5 bases). Trimming stripped 8 bases from V and 12 bases from J, with 18 bases between. This CDR3 contains 12 residues. Germline values: CDR1 MDHEN, CDR2 SYDVKM. This CDR3 reads CASEAELVGQYF. Here the CDR3 DNA reads TGTGCCAGCGAGGCGGAACTAGTAGGACAGTATTTT.

The chain uses TRBV30 and TRBJ1-1, with 7 bases identical to TRBD1. This CDR3 contains 12 residues. CDR1 and CDR2 (germline): GTSNPN, SVGIG (reference sequence). With V trimmed by 2 bases and J by 5 bases, 2 bases remained unmatched. As DNA, the CDR3 is TGTGCCTGGAGTCCAGGGGGGACTGAAGCTTTCTTT. Its protein is CAWSPGGTEAFF.

The chain couples TRBV29-1 to TRBJ1-2; 7 bases fit TRBD1. The CDR3 has 12 residues. With 4 bases clipped from V and 4 bases from J, the junction kept 3 bases outside the gene matches. Germline CDR1 is SQVTM and CDR2 is ANQGSEA. CDR3 in amino acids: CSVVAGGYGYTF. The DNA for the CDR3 is TGCAGCGTTGTAGCAGGGGGCTATGGCTACACCTTC.

This clone came up once. The chain couples TRBV11-2 to TRBJ2-6; TRBD1 is a possible D gene (6 bases). The CDR3 loop spans 15 amino acids. The germline CDR1 and CDR2 sequences are SGHAT and FQNNGV. V dropped 6 bases and J dropped 2 bases, with 11 bases sitting between them. CDR3 DNA sequence: TGTGCCAGCAGTCTTACAGGGACTGGGGCCAACGTCCTGACTTTC. This codes for CASSLTGTGANVLTF.

The chain couples TRBV27 to TRBJ2-1; 11 nucleotides agree with TRBD2. V gave up 5 bases and J gave up 0 bases; unmatched junction bases: 9. CDR3 length: 18 amino acids. In germline, CDR1 is MNHEY, CDR2 SMNVEV (reference sequence). The DNA of the CDR3 is TGTGCCAGCAGTCATAGAAAACTAGCGGGGGACTCCTACAATGAGCAGTTCTTC. This sequence encodes CASSHRKLAGDSYNEQFF.

The chain recombines TRBV7-9 with TRBJ2-5, with 8 bases lining up with TRBD1. J lost 4 bases, V lost 5 bases, and 12 bases had no gene match. The V gene's germline CDR1 is SEHNR and CDR2 FQNEAQ (reference sequence). The length of the CDR3 is 16 residues. For the CDR3, the DNA is TGTGCCAGCAGCCCCAATAGAGGCGGGACAGGAGAGACCCAGTACTTC. Its protein is CASSPNRGGTGETQYF.

This chain uses TRBV19 with TRBJ1-3; possible D gene TRBD1, 5 bases. Germline V CDR1 and CDR2: LNHDA, SQIVND (reference sequence). There are 17 residues in the CDR3. The V gene lost 5 bases and the J gene lost 0 bases, with 17 bases spanning the gap. CDR3 loop: CASSFNWDSASGNTIYF. CDR3 nucleotide sequence: TGTGCCAGTAGTTTCAATTGGGACTCAGCCTCTGGAAACACCATATATTTT.

The chain has TRBV28 and TRBJ1-1; D gene ambiguous. This CDR3 spans 12 amino acids. V was clipped by 6 bases and J by 11 bases, with 16 bases between them. CDR1 and CDR2 (germline): MDHEN, SYDVKM. CDR3 DNA: TGTGCCAGCAGCCCCCAGGCATTCAGGGCTTTCTTT. Its protein is CASSPQAFRAFF.

This clone was counted a few times. The rearrangement links TRBV9 to TRBJ1-1, with a possible D match to TRBD1 (6 bases). This CDR3 has 15 residues. Germline values: CDR1 SGDLS, CDR2 YYNGEE. Trimming shortened V by 0 bases and J by 5 bases, and 14 bases separated the two germline ends. CDR3 DNA: TGTGCCAGCAGCGTAGAGCCAGCAGGGGTGACTGAAGCTTTCTTT. Protein: CASSVEPAGVTEAFF. Combining the CDR3 with reference TRBV9 and TRBJ1-1 gives the whole variable domain DSGVTQTPKHLITATGQRVTLRCSPRSGDLSVYWYQQSLDQGLQFLIQYYNGEERAKGNILERFSAQQFPDLHSELNLSSLELGDSALYFCASSVEPAGVTEAFFGQGTRLTVV.

The chain uses TRBV29-1 and TRBJ2-7, with 7 positions matching TRBD1. This CDR3 region has 14 residues. Trimming removed 4 bases from V and 2 bases from J; junction bases left unmatched: 8. In germline, CDR1 is SQVTM, CDR2 ANQGSEA. The DNA of the CDR3 is TGCAGCGTTGGCGGACAGGTAGCTCCCTACGAGCAGTACTTC. Its protein product is CSVGGQVAPYEQYF.

The rearrangement joins TRBV12-5 to TRBJ1-1; no reliable D call. V was clipped by 0 bases and J by 1 base, with 9 bases between them. Germline CDR1 reads LGHNT; CDR2 reads FRNRAP. This CDR3 is built from 15 residues. The CDR3 coding sequence is TGTGCTAGTGGTTTGGTCTTCGGAGCGAACACTGAAGCTTTCTTT. Encoded protein: CASGLVFGANTEAFF.

The rearrangement links TRBV7-2 to TRBJ1-2; 8 bases map to TRBD1. CDR1 is SGHTA and CDR2 is FQGNSA in the germline V gene. This CDR3 spans 15 amino acids. J gave up 3 bases and V 1 base, and 4 bases lay outside the gene matches. CDR3 in amino acids: CASSLVTGGDYGYTF. In DNA form, the CDR3 reads TGTGCCAGCAGCTTAGTAACAGGGGGAGACTATGGCTACACCTTC. Filled out from reference TRBV7-2 and TRBJ1-2, the complete variable domain reads GAGVSQSPSNKVTEKGKDVELRCDPISGHTALYWYRQSLGQGLEFLIYFQGNSAPDKSGLPSDRFSAERTGGSVSTLTIQRTQQEDSAVYLCASSLVTGGDYGYTFGSGTRLTVV.

The chain carries TRBV28 and TRBJ2-6; the D gene is possibly TRBD1 (6 bases). V was pared by 10 bases and J by 0 bases, with 13 bases between. This CDR3 is built from 15 residues. Germline V gene lookup returns CDR1 MDHEN and CDR2 SYDVKM. This CDR3 reads CATQDSSSGANVLTF. The CDR3 DNA sequence: TGTGCCACCCAGGACAGCTCCTCTGGGGCCAACGTCCTGACTTTC.